This entry describes one T cell receptor beta chain. From germline, CDR1 is MNHEY and CDR2 SMNVEV (reference sequence). The V end was cut by 6 bases, the J end by 0 bases, with 16 bases between. There are 16 residues in the CDR3. Study processing details: Quantification of nucleated cells was approximated via reference gene primer amplification. Assay used: immunoSEQ multiplex PCR; TCRdb lists only in-frame clones, some missing. Clonal size and the V and J genes are those of that table, whereas D and trimming came from the DNA. Among roughly 500,000 clones listed, 85% to 90% were seen once. The study recruited people aged roughly 18 to 100 years across roughly 23 US areas. This entry belongs to a study of blood T cell repertoires in COVID-19. Study overall: Samples came from the United States, Italy and Spain, spanning acute and convalescent COVID-19.

Input material: PBMCs or T cells enriched from blood (not recorded which). This TCR was sampled from a woman in her 40s who had recovered from COVID-19. This chain links TRBV27 with TRBJ2-3; possibly TRBD1 for D (6 bases). The CDR3: CASSSLTGRSTDTQYF. As DNA, the CDR3 is TGTGCCAGCAGCTCTTTGACAGGCCGAAGCACAGATACGCAGTATTTT.